This TCR beta chain was identified during a study of T cell repertoires in cytomegalovirus infection. Study at large: Both recently identified HLA-C-restricted and well-studied HLA-B-restricted CMV epitopes were used in the study. TCR beta signatures that were public indicated CMV infection and matching HLA type. General study findings and limits: Carriers of CMV and the relevant HLA type were discriminated by public TCR beta frequency. Dominating the ex vivo response were TCR beta clonotypes that were CMV-specific and HLA-C-restricted.

One entry per CDR3 protein results from TCRdb running MiXCR on the reads. The sample yields around 430,000 distinct CDR3 sequences, about two fifths seen once. The CDR3 totals 15 residues. Looked up from germline, CDR1 is SGHAT and CDR2 is FQNNGV. Trimming removed 5 bases at V and 4 bases at J, with 15 bases between. Details on this clonotype: Its antigen remains unknown.

This sample comprised cultured PBMCs, obtained from culture after CMV antigen stimulation. The chain joins TRBV11-2 to TRBJ2-1, with D unresolved. This TCR derives from a human donor in good health (CMV status not recorded). Some clones in this sample may be carry-over from other donors' samples. The CDR3: CASSPSGSTYNEQFF. CDR3 nucleotide sequence: TGTGCCAGCAGCCCCTCCGGGTCGACTTACAATGAGCAGTTCTTC.